Listed below are T cell receptor beta chains from one sample, sequenced in a study of T-cell memory formation after mild COVID-19. TCRdb fed the 5' RACE reads into MiXCR, producing one record per CDR3 protein. The table has around 300,000 distinct CDR3 sequences, roughly 13% seen once. Sequenced: PBMCs or a T cell subset sorted from them (not recorded which). Receptors were obtained from a man aged 18 to 35 who had mild COVID-19 (a few samples of this study predate the infection). Cell type and time point are not known. Both conserved end residues are part of each CDR3. The D gene is left open where the match is weak. The size of a clone is reported for some rows only, either as once, few or many, or as a class for expanded clones.

v_call	clone_size	j_call	d_call	cdr3_aa	cdr3_nt
TRBV15	few	TRBJ1-2	TRBD1	CATSLTGLYGYTF	TGTGCCACCAGCCTGACAGGGCTCTATGGCTACACCTTC
TRBV28	few	TRBJ2-1	-	CASSPTQGYNEQFF	TGTGCCAGCAGTCCCACGCAGGGCTACAATGAGCAGTTCTTC
TRBV10-3	few	TRBJ1-1	TRBD1	CAALASGTGAMGTEAFF	TGTGCCGCGCTAGCCTCCGGGACAGGGGCCATGGGGACTGAAGCTTTCTTT
TRBV2	-	TRBJ2-7	-	CASSEDLANSYEQYF	TGTGCCAGCAGCGAGGACCTTGCGAACTCCTACGAGCAGTACTTC
TRBV19	-	TRBJ1-2	TRBD1	CASSVPGQGLAGYTF	TGTGCCAGTAGCGTCCCGGGACAGGGTTTGGCGGGCTACACCTTC
TRBV5-1	many	TRBJ1-1	-	CASSLGMNTEAFF	TGTGCCAGCAGCTTAGGGATGAACACTGAAGCTTTCTTT
TRBV7-9	-	TRBJ1-2	-	CASSSAGTYYGYTF	TGTGCCAGCAGCTCCGCAGGGACCTACTATGGCTACACCTTC
TRBV18	-	TRBJ2-3	TRBD1	CASSPETGTDTKYF	TGTGCCAGCTCACCGGAAACGGGGACAGATACGAAGTATTTT
TRBV20-1	few	TRBJ2-2	-	CSARGRKDAAGELFF	TGCAGTGCTAGAGGCAGAAAGGACGCAGCCGGGGAGCTGTTTTTT
TRBV7-3	-	TRBJ2-6	-	CASRNSSGLLGANVLTF	TGTGCCAGCAGGAACTCATCGGGCTTGTTGGGGGCCAACGTCCTGACTTTC
TRBV4-3	-	TRBJ1-2	-	CASSQEGPGTYGYTF	TGCGCCAGCAGCCAAGAGGGGCCGGGGACCTATGGCTACACCTTC
TRBV6-5	many	TRBJ2-5	TRBD2	CATLSPGGGTQYF	TGTGCCACCCTATCCCCCGGCGGGGGGACCCAGTACTTC
TRBV5-8	few	TRBJ2-1	-	CASNPRGHEQFF	TGTGCCAGCAACCCCCGGGGGCATGAGCAGTTCTTC
TRBV19	few	TRBJ2-3	TRBD2	CASRPGLAGGHTQYF	TGTGCCAGTAGACCGGGACTAGCGGGGGGCCATACGCAGTATTTT
TRBV14	-	TRBJ2-2	-	CASSQDLIRELFF	TGTGCCAGCAGCCAAGATCTTATCCGGGAGCTGTTTTTT
TRBV7-9	many	TRBJ2-6	-	CASSPRGTGANVLTF	TGTGCCAGCAGCCCTAGGGGGACTGGGGCCAACGTCCTGACTTTC
TRBV7-2	few	TRBJ2-1	-	CASSPQSDEQFF	TGTGCCAGCAGCCCTCAGAGCGATGAGCAGTTCTTC
TRBV5-1	few	TRBJ1-2	TRBD1	CASSGTGTGLNYGYTF	TGCGCCAGCAGCGGTACCGGGACAGGGCTTAACTATGGCTACACCTTC
TRBV4-3	-	TRBJ2-1	TRBD2	CASSQSSGGVWNEQFF	TGCGCCAGCAGCCAGTCTAGCGGGGGTGTATGGAATGAGCAGTTCTTC
TRBV20-1	-	TRBJ2-6	-	CSESGAASGANVLTF	TGCAGTGAGTCAGGAGCGGCTAGTGGGGCCAACGTCCTGACTTTC
TRBV2	many	TRBJ2-2	-	CASSEMTASVGNGELFF	TGTGCCAGCAGTGAGATGACAGCCTCGGTAGGAAACGGGGAGCTGTTTTTT
TRBV20-1	few	TRBJ2-3	TRBD2	CSARDSGTSGNPGTDTQYF	TGCAGTGCTAGAGATTCCGGGACTAGCGGAAACCCAGGGACAGATACGCAGTATTTT
TRBV12-3/TRBV12-4	-	TRBJ1-1	-	CASSGAGTVNTEAFF	TGTGCCAGCAGTGGGGCCGGGACGGTAAACACTGAAGCTTTCTTT
TRBV20-1	-	TRBJ1-1	-	CSARDPQGSEAFF	TGCAGTGCTAGAGATCCACAGGGCTCTGAAGCTTTCTTT
TRBV7-9	few	TRBJ2-5	TRBD1	CASSLATGEETQYF	TGTGCCAGCAGCTTAGCCACAGGGGAAGAGACCCAGTACTTC
TRBV7-3	-	TRBJ1-1	-	CASSEEGIGNTEAFF	TGTGCCAGCAGCGAAGAGGGGATTGGAAACACTGAAGCTTTCTTT
TRBV4-2	-	TRBJ2-3	-	CASSQPGTGDTQYF	TGTGCCAGCAGCCAACCCGGGACCGGAGATACGCAGTATTTT
TRBV5-1	many	TRBJ1-6	-	CASRQSSYNSPLHF	TGCGCCAGCAGACAGAGCTCCTATAATTCACCCCTCCACTTT
TRBV7-9	many	TRBJ1-1	-	CASSLGGSTEAFF	TGCGCCAGCAGCTTGGGGGGAAGCACTGAAGCTTTCTTT
TRBV12-3/TRBV12-4	many	TRBJ2-5	-	CASSFEGSQETQYF	TGTGCCAGCAGTTTCGAGGGCAGCCAAGAGACCCAGTACTTC
TRBV28	few	TRBJ2-3	-	CASTLYRGTDTQYF	TGTGCCAGCACCCTCTACAGGGGCACAGATACGCAGTATTTT
TRBV4-3	few	TRBJ1-2	TRBD1	CASSLGQGWDGYTF	TGCGCCAGCAGCCTGGGACAGGGGTGGGATGGCTACACCTTC
TRBV29-1	-	TRBJ1-1	-	CSASEGTNTEAFF	TGCAGCGCCTCGGAGGGCACGAACACTGAAGCTTTCTTT
TRBV6-5	-	TRBJ2-1	-	CASSLLAVGNEQFF	TGTGCCAGCAGTTTATTAGCGGTGGGGAATGAGCAGTTCTTC
TRBV3-1	-	TRBJ1-5	-	CASSQDQSNQPQHF	TGTGCCAGCAGCCAAGATCAAAGCAATCAGCCCCAGCATTTT
TRBV6-1	-	TRBJ1-6	-	CASSERWMNSPLHF	TGTGCCAGCAGTGAGAGGTGGATGAATTCACCCCTCCACTTT
TRBV30	few	TRBJ2-7	-	CAWSVLGFHEQYF	TGTGCCTGGAGTGTACTAGGGTTCCACGAGCAGTACTTC
TRBV7-9	few	TRBJ1-1	-	CASSTRGGNTEAFF	TGTGCCAGCAGCACGAGAGGGGGGAACACTGAAGCTTTCTTT
TRBV7-9	-	TRBJ2-1	-	CASRPTRQVRTYNEQFF	TGTGCCAGCAGACCCACCCGTCAGGTGAGAACCTACAATGAGCAGTTCTTC
TRBV11-2	-	TRBJ2-7	-	CASSLAQATDEQYF	TGTGCCAGCAGCTTGGCTCAGGCGACAGACGAGCAGTACTTC
TRBV10-1	-	TRBJ1-2	TRBD1	CASSSGQGSWGYTF	TGCGCCAGTAGTTCGGGACAGGGATCGTGGGGCTACACCTTC
TRBV5-1	few	TRBJ1-2	TRBD1	CASSPDREKGYTF	TGCGCCAGCAGCCCGGACAGGGAAAAAGGCTACACCTTC
TRBV10-3	-	TRBJ1-2	-	CAISGRAGGSGYTF	TGTGCCATCAGTGGCCGCGCCGGGGGTAGTGGCTACACCTTC
TRBV4-1	few	TRBJ2-2	-	CASSQGLQTGELFF	TGCGCCAGCAGCCAAGGCCTTCAGACCGGGGAGCTGTTTTTT
TRBV3-1	few	TRBJ2-7	TRBD1	CASSGRGQTDF	TGTGCCAGCAGCGGAAGGGGACAGACTGACTTC
TRBV12-3/TRBV12-4	-	TRBJ1-1	TRBD1	CASRDREGNTEAFF	TGTGCCAGCAGGGACAGGGAGGGAAACACTGAAGCTTTCTTT
TRBV9	few	TRBJ2-3	-	CASNTQYF	TGTGCCAGCAATACGCAGTATTTT
TRBV4-3	-	TRBJ1-4	-	CASSFGGADEKLFF	TGCGCCAGCAGCTTTGGGGGCGCAGATGAAAAACTGTTTTTT
TRBV5-1	few	TRBJ2-2	-	CASSLGVPRGELFF	TGCGCCAGCAGCTTGGGTGTCCCGCGCGGGGAGCTGTTTTTT
TRBV30	-	TRBJ2-7	TRBD1	CAWNMGQGKGEQYF	TGTGCCTGGAATATGGGACAGGGGAAGGGAGAGCAGTACTTC
TRBV29-1	few	TRBJ2-5	-	CSVEPAGFETQYF	TGCAGCGTTGAGCCCGCGGGATTCGAGACCCAGTACTTC
TRBV19	-	TRBJ1-1	-	CATRAAASNTEAFF	TGTGCCACTAGGGCCGCGGCCTCGAACACTGAAGCTTTCTTT
TRBV20-1	few	TRBJ1-5	-	CSARETANQPQHF	TGCAGTGCTAGAGAAACCGCGAATCAGCCCCAGCATTTT
TRBV4-1	few	TRBJ2-6	TRBD1	CASSQAWTGSSGANVLTF	TGCGCCAGCAGCCAAGCGTGGACAGGTAGCTCTGGGGCCAACGTCCTGACTTTC
TRBV10-3	few	TRBJ1-5	-	CAISLSSRRDQPQHF	TGTGCCATCAGTCTATCCAGCAGGCGAGATCAGCCCCAGCATTTT
TRBV6-5	-	TRBJ2-1	-	CASSYRSTGEQFF	TGTGCCAGCAGTTATAGGTCGACGGGTGAGCAGTTCTTC